Detailed here is one TCR beta chain. This sample is drawn from a study of radiation and T cells in renal cell carcinoma. The germline CDR1 and CDR2 sequences are MNHEY and SVGAGI. The V and J ends lost 5 bases and 4 bases respectively, with 11 bases between them. This CDR3 has 13 residues. Here immunoSEQ multiplex PCR was the method, and the copy in TCRdb shows in-frame clones only, minus some. The data show 94,000 or so clones, 82% seen once. Specified time point: baseline pretreatment blood. The sample's treatment: 15 Gy SBRT to primary tumor, nephrectomy 4 weeks later. The chain is built from TRBV6-5 and TRBJ2-5; D possibly corresponds to TRBD2 (5 bases). The sequenced sample was blood, obtained from a patient whose treatment included radiotherapy and nephrectomy. The sequence came from a man between 60 and 75 years old with renal cell carcinoma. In DNA form, the CDR3 reads TGTGCCAGCAGTCCCCGGGATGGAGAGACCCAGTACTTC. Protein sequence: CASSPRDGETQYF.